This T cell receptor beta chain was observed in a study of CD8 T cells in ankylosing spondylitis. V dropped 3 bases and J dropped 0 bases, with 9 bases sitting between them. The CDR3 totals 15 residues. A remark on this clonotype: The antigen is undetermined. This sequence may be a read error, since a much larger clone differs from it by one base.

General study findings and limits: Made up of fewer than 10 highly homologous variants, a TCR beta motif appeared characteristic of ankylosing spondylitis blood. A CD8+ phenotype characterized the disease-linked clones, which were relatively rare in peripheral blood.

TCRdb recomputed calls from the 5' RACE reads with MiXCR, one row per CDR3 protein. The sample records approximately 190,000 distinct CDR3 sequences, 10% to 15% being singletons. V and J are TRBV12-3 or TRBV12-4 and TRBJ2-1; no reliable D call. The sequencing sample was made of blood, either unsorted or a sorted T cell fraction (not recorded which). This sequence originates from a female donor with ankylosing spondylitis or in good health (not recorded which). In DNA, the CDR3 is TGTGCCAGCAGTTTTGTCGGTGACTCCTACAATGAGCAGTTCTTC. Its translation is CASSFVGDSYNEQFF.